This record concerns one TCR beta chain sequence. V lost 4 bases, J lost 8 bases, and 12 bases stayed unmatched. The germline V gene has CDR1 LGHDT and CDR2 YNNKEL (reference sequence). This CDR3 contains 16 residues. This entry belongs to a study of blood T cell repertoires in COVID-19. Study-level background: The origin of the acute and convalescent COVID-19 samples was the United States, Italy and Spain. From T cells, B-cell-depleted T cells, or PBMCs came the material, which was cDNA or gDNA.

Original handling: How many nucleated cells were present was estimated from reference gene primer amplification. Method: immunoSEQ multiplex PCR; TCRdb's copy keeps in-frame clones and lacks some. The DNA gave D and trimming, while V, J and clone size come from that table. Seen here are 270,000 or so clones, roughly 89% observed once, and the top ten hold less than 5%. The TCR comes from a woman aged 40 to 50 who had recovered from COVID-19. The gene calls are TRBV3-1 (or the pseudogene TRBV3-2) and TRBJ1-4; the match to TRBD1 covers 8 bases. Sequencing was performed on peripheral blood. CDR3 region: CASSRVLDRVSEKLFF. Written as DNA, the CDR3 is TGTGCCAGCAGCCGGGTCCTGGACAGGGTTTCGGAAAAACTGTTTTTT.